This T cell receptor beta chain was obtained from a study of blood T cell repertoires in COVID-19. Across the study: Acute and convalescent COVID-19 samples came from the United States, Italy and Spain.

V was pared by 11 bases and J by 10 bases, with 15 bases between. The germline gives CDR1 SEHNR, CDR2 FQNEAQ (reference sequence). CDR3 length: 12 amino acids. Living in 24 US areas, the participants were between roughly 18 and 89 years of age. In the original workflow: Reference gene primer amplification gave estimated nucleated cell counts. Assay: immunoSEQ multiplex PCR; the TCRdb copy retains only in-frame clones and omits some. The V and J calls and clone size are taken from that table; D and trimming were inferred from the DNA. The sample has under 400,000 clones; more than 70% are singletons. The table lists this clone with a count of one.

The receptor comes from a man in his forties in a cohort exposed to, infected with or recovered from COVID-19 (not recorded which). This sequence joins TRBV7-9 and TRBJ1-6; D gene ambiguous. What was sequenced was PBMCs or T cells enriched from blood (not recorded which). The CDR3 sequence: CAGLEGQSPLHF. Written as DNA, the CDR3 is TGTGCCGGTTTGGAGGGTCAGTCACCCCTCCACTTT.